This entry lists 8 T cell receptor beta chains sequenced from one sample in a study of blood T cell repertoires in COVID-19. Profiled with immunoSEQ multiplex PCR; TCRdb holds only in-frame clones, not every one. The table includes about 200,000 clones, over 75% detected once. The sequenced sample was peripheral blood. The receptors shown here come from a man aged 45-65 years with COVID-19, enrolled during active disease.

The chain has TRBV21-1 and TRBJ1-5; the D call TRBD1 from the table was never checked on the DNA. TRBV21-1 is classified as a pseudogene. This CDR3 is 15 amino acids long. The CDR3 nucleotides read TGTGCCAGCAGCGAACAGGGATCGTTGAATCAGCCCCAGCATTTT. It codes for CASSEQGSLNQPQHF.

Note on this clone: Relative to the germline gene, one junction end is altered; a read error may explain this. This sequence joins TRBV7-7 and TRBJ2-5; D may be TRBD2 (6 bases). The germline V gene encodes CDR1 SSHAT and CDR2 FNYEAQ (reference sequence). CDR3 length: 15 residues. The CDR3 DNA sequence: TGTGCTAGCAGCCAGGAGGGGCAGAACCAAGAGACCCAGTACTTC. Translating gives CASSQEGQNQETQYF.

The gene calls are TRBV4-2 and TRBJ2-3; tentatively, D is TRBD2 (6 bases). Germline V lookup: CDR1 LGHNA, CDR2 YNFKEQ. The CDR3 extends over 15 amino acids. With 1 base removed from V and 4 bases from J, the gap between germline ends came to 12 bases. CDR3 residues: CASSQGGDGADTQYF. The CDR3, as DNA: TGTGCCAGCAGCCAAGGGGGGGACGGGGCAGATACGCAGTATTTT.

This chain's CDR3 is CASSQSSSAGELFF. The CDR3 DNA sequence: TGTGCCAGCAGCCAATCGTCTAGCGCCGGGGAGCTGTTTTTT. The chain couples TRBV16 to TRBJ2-2; weak D call: TRBD2 (6 bases). CDR3 length: 14 residues. Trimming removed 0 bases from V and 6 bases from J, with 8 bases in between. Germline values: CDR1 KGHSY, CDR2 FQNENV.

As concerns this clone: Other DNA sequences from this sample encode an identical CDR3 as well. CDR3 nucleotide sequence: TGTGCCAGCAGCGTAGGGGTAGGGGACCAAGAGACCCAGTACTTC. This codes for CASSVGVGDQETQYF. This chain uses TRBV9 with TRBJ2-5; a possible D gene is TRBD1 (5 bases). Germline V CDR1 and CDR2: SGDLS, YYNGEE. Trimming stripped 0 bases from V and 0 bases from J, with 9 bases between. The CDR3 extends over 15 amino acids.

The chain couples TRBV19 to TRBJ2-5; TRBD2 might be the D (6 bases). CDR3 length: 13 amino acids. Germline V CDR1 and CDR2: LNHDA, SQIVND (reference sequence). Trimming took off 8 bases at V and 1 base at J, with 11 bases between the two ends. The CDR3 nucleotides are TGTGCCAGTGGAGGGACCTCCCAAGAGACCCAGTACTTC. This sequence encodes CASGGTSQETQYF.

The chain uses TRBV28 and TRBJ1-1; no clear D. V was shortened by 5 bases and J by 5 bases, with 9 bases between the two germline ends. The CDR3 has 12 amino acids. Looked up from germline, CDR1 is MDHEN and CDR2 is SYDVKM. CDR3 DNA sequence: TGTGCCAGCAGTCGGCGGATTACTGAAGCTTTCTTT. This sequence encodes CASSRRITEAFF.

This chain uses TRBV6-5 with TRBJ1-2, with 10 bases fitting TRBD1. CDR1 is MNHEY, CDR2 SVGAGI, per germline. The CDR3 is 13 residues long. V lost 8 bases, J lost 5 bases, and 5 bases stayed unmatched. CDR3 amino acids: CASEPGQGYGYTF. As DNA, the CDR3 is TGTGCCAGCGAGCCGGGACAGGGGTATGGCTACACCTTC.